The clone carrying this TCR beta chain came up many times. Its target is unknown. The read terminates 3 residues before the CDR3 end, so the remaining end is supplied by the germline J gene. There are 14 residues in the CDR3. The V gene end was trimmed by 4 bases and the J gene end by 9 bases; junction bases not matched to a gene: 8. Germline V CDR1 and CDR2: SGHRS, YFSETQ. Most patients and controls had Caucasian heritage. Heparinized whole blood, roughly 5 to 8 ml, came from each donor. Sequencing input was equivalent genomic DNA from CVID and controls. TCRdb's table, derived via immunoSEQ multiplex PCR, lists solely in-frame clones and lacks some. Altogether more than 30,000 clones were found in the sample, and no singletons occur. The data belong to a study of T cell clonality in common variable immunodeficiency. Study conclusions and caveats: Fewer TCRbeta clones were shared among CVID subjects than controls.

The origin of this receptor is a person aged 18 to 70 in good health. Material: peripheral blood mononuclear cells. The chain employs TRBV5-1 and TRBJ2-4; 9 positions match TRBD1. The sequenced CDR3 bases are TGCGCCAGCAGCGAGGGACAGGGAGGGACCATT. Translating it yields CASSEGQGGTI. The CDR3 in its entirety is CASSEGQGGTIQYF.